Below, 15 T cell receptor beta chains from the same sample are listed, as sequenced in a study of CD8+ T cells in alopecia areata. RNA was isolated and reverse transcribed to cDNA, the sequencing template. Using immunoSEQ multiplex PCR, the repertoire was profiled, and TCRdb retains in-frame clones only, with some absent. The sample holds 65,000 to 70,000 clones; 55% to 75% are singletons and the top ten take more than 15%. Source: CD8+ T cells sorted from blood, taken at week 0. The receptors come from a human donor with alopecia areata.

This chain connects TRBV12-5 to TRBJ1-1, with unresolved D. V was clipped by 6 bases and J by 4 bases, with 9 bases between them. CDR3 length: 12 residues. The germline V gene encodes CDR1 LGHNT and CDR2 FRNRAP. CDR3 region: CASGFVGTEAFF. The CDR3 DNA is TGTGCTAGTGGGTTTGTGGGCACTGAAGCTTTCTTT.

The rearrangement links TRBV4-1 to TRBJ2-7; possibly TRBD1 for D (6 bases). CDR3 length: 14 amino acids. Germline V gives CDR1 MGHRA, CDR2 YSYEKL. V shed 2 bases and J shed 3 bases, with 11 bases lying between them. The DNA of the CDR3 is TGCGCCAGCAGCCAACTTGAACAGGGCTACGAGCAGTACTTC. Translated, it gives CASSQLEQGYEQYF.

There are a few counts of this clone. The rearrangement joins TRBV5-1 to TRBJ2-7, with a weak D call TRBD2 (6 bases). The germline V gene encodes CDR1 SGHRS and CDR2 YFSETQ. The CDR3 covers 14 residues. V lost 0 bases and J lost 6, with 13 bases in between. The CDR3 here is CASSLEPASAEQYF. The CDR3 DNA follows: TGCGCCAGCAGCTTGGAACCTGCTAGCGCCGAGCAGTACTTC.

The rearrangement uses TRBV30 and TRBJ2-4, with 12 bases aligning to TRBD1. The germline gives CDR1 GTSNPN, CDR2 SVGIG (reference sequence). This CDR3 has 15 amino acids. V lost 3 bases to trimming and J lost 8 bases; unmatched junction nucleotides: 8. In nucleotides, the CDR3 is TGTGCCTGGAGGGTCGGGACAGGGGGCGCGGACATTCAGTACTTC. Its translation: CAWRVGTGGADIQYF.

This chain links TRBV28 with TRBJ2-3, with TRBD1 matching over 8 bases. The CDR3 length is 16 residues. Trimming removed 6 bases from V and 0 bases from J; junction bases left unmatched: 8. Germline V gives CDR1 MDHEN, CDR2 SYDVKM. CDR3 coding DNA: TGTGCCAGCAGCCGGTACTACAGGGGGAGCACAGATACGCAGTATTTT. Protein sequence: CASSRYYRGSTDTQYF.

As regards this clone: Mismatch with germline at one junction end may stem from a read error. V gene TRBV5-5 combines with J gene TRBJ2-3; D possibly corresponds to TRBD2 (5 bases). CDR1 and CDR2 (germline): SGHKS, YYEKEE (reference sequence). The CDR3 length is 16 residues. The CDR3 sequence: CASSQSGLGTPDTQYF. In DNA, the CDR3 is TGCGCCAGCAGCCAATCCGGACTCGGAACCCCAGATACGCAGTATTTT.

This chain joins TRBV27 and TRBJ2-5, with 8 bases aligning to TRBD1. Per germline, CDR1 MNHEY and CDR2 SMNVEV (reference sequence). Trimming at V came to 6 bases and at J to 4 bases, leaving 7 bases not matched to a gene. The CDR3 runs to 14 residues. This chain's CDR3 is CASSQDRVTETQYF. The CDR3 DNA reads as TGTGCCAGCAGCCAGGACAGGGTAACAGAGACCCAGTACTTC.

J is TRBJ1-1 and V is TRBV4-1, with 12 nucleotides matching TRBD1. This CDR3 is 17 amino acids long. The germline V gene encodes CDR1 MGHRA and CDR2 YSYEKL. V lost 1 base to trimming and J lost 5 bases; unmatched junction nucleotides: 8. CDR3 in DNA: TGCGCCAGCAGCCAAGGGTGGGGACAGGGGGCAGAGACTGAAGCTTTCTTT. It is translated as CASSQGWGQGAETEAFF.

There are a few counts of this clone. This chain links TRBV7-6 with TRBJ2-7; a weak D match, TRBD1 (6 bases). The germline gives CDR1 SGHVS, CDR2 FNYEAQ. The V end lost 4 bases, the J end lost 4 bases, and 11 bases lay between the germline ends. The CDR3 is 13 residues long. CDR3 sequence: CASSSNQGYEQYF. CDR3 bases: TGTGCCAGCAGCTCCAATCAGGGGTACGAGCAGTACTTC.

The chain recombines TRBV5-1 with TRBJ2-5, with 9 bases lining up with TRBD1. The CDR3 loop spans 14 amino acids. Trimming at V came to 0 bases and at J to 5 bases, leaving 2 bases not matched to a gene. Germline lookup yields CDR1 SGHRS and CDR2 YFSETQ. Written as DNA, the CDR3 is TGCGCCAGCAGCTTGGGGGACAGGGACGAGACCCAGTACTTC. Translated, it gives CASSLGDRDETQYF.

This clone was recorded at least ten times. The chain recombines TRBV15 with TRBJ2-3; 9 bases line up with TRBD2. CDR1 is LNHNV and CDR2 is YYDKDF in the germline V gene (reference sequence). CDR3 size: 16 residues. V was pared by 5 bases and J by 6 bases, with 12 bases of the junction left unmatched. The CDR3 loop reads CATSPALAGASDTQYF. CDR3 nucleotide sequence: TGTGCCACCAGCCCGGCTTTAGCGGGAGCTTCTGATACGCAGTATTTT.

The V call is TRBV6-4, the J call TRBJ2-5, with D unclear. CDR3 length: 16 residues. V lost 8 bases and J 5 bases, leaving 24 bases between the germline ends. The germline CDR1 and CDR2 sequences are MRHNA and SNTAGT. CDR3 nucleotide sequence: TGTGCCAGCTCCCTAAGGCCAACCCAAGACTCGGAGACCCAGTACTTC. Its protein product is CASSLRPTQDSETQYF.

This CDR3 reads CASSEWRFTGYTF. In DNA, the CDR3 is TGTGCCAGCAGTGAATGGAGGTTTACTGGCTACACCTTC. The V call is TRBV25-1, the J call TRBJ1-2; unclear D gene. The germline gives CDR1 MGHDK, CDR2 SYGVNS. V was shortened by 1 base and J by 7 bases, with 10 bases between the two germline ends. The length of the CDR3 is 13 residues.

The chain couples TRBV2 to TRBJ1-5; 12 nucleotides line up with TRBD1. Germline V gene data show CDR1 as SNHLY and CDR2 as FYNNEI. V lost 3 bases and J lost 6; bases outside the gene matches: 3. This CDR3 is built from 15 residues. CDR3 amino acids: CASSDGTGGLQPQHF. The CDR3 bases are TGTGCCAGCAGTGACGGGACAGGGGGCCTTCAGCCCCAGCATTTT.

V and J are TRBV30 and TRBJ2-2; D is uncertain. V was trimmed by 2 bases and J by 0 bases, leaving 7 bases between them. The CDR3 contains 14 residues. Germline V gives CDR1 GTSNPN, CDR2 SVGIG (reference sequence). CDR3 nucleotides: TGTGCCTGGAGTCGTGGGGCGAACACCGGGGAGCTGTTTTTT. Its protein product is CAWSRGANTGELFF.